This T cell receptor beta chain was found in a study of blood T cell repertoires in COVID-19. J lost 4 bases, V lost 0 bases, and 8 bases had no gene match. The CDR3 length is 17 residues. Germline CDR1 reads SGHRS; CDR2 reads YFSETQ. In the authors' methods: Reference gene primer amplification yielded estimated nucleated cell counts. Using immunoSEQ multiplex PCR, the repertoire was profiled, and TCRdb retains in-frame clones only, with some absent. The D gene and trimming were derived from the DNA, and the V and J assignments and clone size from that table. The sample lists roughly 100,000 clones, roughly two thirds occurring once.

Sequences were obtained from peripheral blood. The TCR sequence derives from a human donor with acute or convalescent COVID-19. The donor label of this sample is uncertain. The rearrangement links TRBV5-1 to TRBJ2-5; 11 bases are a match to TRBD2. The CDR3 region is CASSLEVSGGAGETQYF. CDR3 DNA: TGCGCCAGCAGCTTGGAGGTTAGCGGGGGGGCCGGAGAGACCCAGTACTTC.